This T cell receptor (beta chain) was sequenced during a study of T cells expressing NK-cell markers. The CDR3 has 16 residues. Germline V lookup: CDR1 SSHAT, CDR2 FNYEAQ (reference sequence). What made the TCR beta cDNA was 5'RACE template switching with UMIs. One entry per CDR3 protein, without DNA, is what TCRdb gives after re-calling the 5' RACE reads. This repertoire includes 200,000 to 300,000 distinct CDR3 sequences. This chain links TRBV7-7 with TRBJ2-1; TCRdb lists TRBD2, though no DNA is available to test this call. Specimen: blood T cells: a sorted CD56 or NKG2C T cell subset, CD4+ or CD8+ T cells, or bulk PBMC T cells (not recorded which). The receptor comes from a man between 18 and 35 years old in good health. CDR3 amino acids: CASSPLVGNSYNEQFF.